This T cell receptor beta chain stems from a study of shared clonotypes between healthy human individuals. The study's findings and limits: Among donors, the sharing of clonotypes was expected to be influenced by sequencing depth. Donors were few, which limited the genetic and exposure-history diversity represented. Generally, naive subsets (rather than memory subsets) showed larger estimated richness.

A note on this clone: The antigen is unknown. The identical CDR3 is also encoded by other nucleotide sequences in the sample.

Profiled with immunoSEQ multiplex PCR; TCRdb holds only in-frame clones, not every one. The sample has about 2.4 million clones; under 95% are singletons. All donors qualified as healthy HIV-negative adults and had experienced no recent acute infections or vaccinations. This CDR3 region has 13 residues. Germline loops: CDR1 SGDLS, CDR2 YYNGEE. Trimming removed 0 bases from V and 4 bases from J, with 7 bases in between. Sequenced input: naive CD4+ T cells from PBMCs. Subset of the sample: CD45RA+ positively selected. This receptor was obtained from a man between 18 and 29 years old in good health. Some clones in this sample may be carry-over from other donors' samples. V gene TRBV9 combines with J gene TRBJ1-2; unclear D gene. This CDR3 reads CASSVGWGYGYTF. DNA of the CDR3: TGTGCCAGCAGCGTAGGTTGGGGCTATGGCTACACCTTC.